These T cell receptor beta chains were read from a single sample in a study of cytomegalovirus exposure and HLA in healthy donors. TCRdb's copy holds only in-frame clones and misses some; the assay was immunoSEQ multiplex PCR. The table records about 120,000 clones, under 85% of them present only once. The sample consisted of PBMCs. These receptors were taken from a human donor in good health. Both conserved end residues are part of each CDR3. Fields, in order: D gene, clone size, J gene, V gene, CDR3 protein, CDR3 DNA. A D gene is named only where the DNA matches it firmly. Expanded clones are given a class, and other clones once, few, many or no size at all.

>TRBD2|.|TRBJ2-1|TRBV7-2
CASSLFIRLAGGLREQFF
TGTGCCAGCAGCTTGTTTATCCGACTAGCGGGAGGTCTCCGTGAGCAGTTCTTC
>.|.|TRBJ2-2|TRBV21-1
CASTQKLRQGALAGELFF
TGTGCCAGCACCCAAAAGTTGCGACAGGGGGCTTTGGCCGGGGAGCTGTTTTTT
>TRBD2|.|TRBJ2-5|TRBV28
CASSLASGETQYF
TGTGCCAGCAGTTTGGCTAGCGGAGAGACCCAGTACTTC
>TRBD2|.|TRBJ2-5|TRBV5-1
CASSWGLAGEETQYF
TGCGCCAGCAGCTGGGGACTAGCGGGAGAAGAGACCCAGTACTTC
>.|few|TRBJ2-7|TRBV10-3
CAISQGNFYEQYF
TGTGCCATCAGCCAGGGAAACTTTTACGAGCAGTACTTC
>.|.|TRBJ2-1|TRBV6-1
CASSELLRAANNEQFF
TGTGCCAGCAGTGAGCTGCTCAGGGCGGCGAACAATGAGCAGTTCTTC
>.|once|TRBJ2-7|TRBV5-6
CASSFTRGRDAEQYF
TGTGCCAGCAGCTTTACGCGGGGCCGTGATGCCGAGCAGTACTTC
>.|.|TRBJ2-1|TRBV12-5
CASGSGSVDFNEQFF
TGTGCTAGTGGATCCGGGTCAGTTGACTTCAATGAGCAGTTCTTC
>.|.|TRBJ2-7|TRBV21-1
CASPNEESSYEQYF
TGTGCCAGCCCAAATGAGGAAAGCTCCTACGAGCAGTACTTC
>.|.|TRBJ2-7|TRBV19
CASTPSGAGDYEQYF
TGTGCCAGTACTCCTTCAGGGGCGGGAGACTACGAGCAGTACTTC
>TRBD2|few|TRBJ2-5|TRBV5-8
CASSLQAGAWETQYF
TGTGCCAGCAGCCTACAAGCGGGAGCTTGGGAGACCCAGTACTTC
>.|.|TRBJ2-2|TRBV5-1
CASSSARTWDTGELFF
TGCGCCAGCAGCTCGGCTAGAACCTGGGACACCGGGGAGCTGTTTTTT
>TRBD1|.|TRBJ1-1|TRBV19
CASRTRDRAAEAFF
TGTGCCAGTAGAACCCGGGACAGGGCGGCTGAAGCTTTCTTT
>TRBD2|.|TRBJ2-1|TRBV7-3
CASSLTRSGSTHEQFF
TGTGCCAGCAGCTTAACGAGGAGCGGGAGTACACATGAGCAGTTCTTC
>.|.|TRBJ2-5|TRBV5-1
CASSAGTDTRETQYF
TGCGCCAGCAGCGCGGGGACAGACACAAGGGAGACCCAGTACTTC
>.|once|TRBJ1-2|TRBV6-5
CASRGGTGDGYTF
TGTGCCAGCAGAGGAGGGACGGGGGATGGCTACACCTTC
>TRBD1|.|TRBJ2-5|TRBV5-1
CASSSPGTGEETQYF
TGCGCCAGCAGCTCCCCCGGGACAGGGGAAGAGACCCAGTACTTC
>.|.|TRBJ1-2|TRBV6-5
CASSYSSSLPAYGYTF
TGTGCCAGCAGTTACTCGAGTAGTTTACCTGCCTATGGCTACACCTTC
>TRBD2|.|TRBJ2-5|TRBV5-1
CASHLAGGPGGQETQYF
TGCGCCAGTCATTTAGCGGGAGGACCCGGGGGGCAAGAGACCCAGTACTTC
>TRBD1|once|TRBJ1-2|TRBV5-6
CASRDRVGYTF
TGTGCCAGCAGAGACAGGGTTGGCTACACCTTC
>TRBD2|.|TRBJ2-1|TRBV9
CASSLEGLAGGPSEQFF
TGTGCCAGCAGCTTAGAGGGACTAGCGGGAGGGCCCAGTGAGCAGTTCTTC
>TRBD1|few|TRBJ1-2|TRBV6-5
CASTGMRGQNYGYTF
TGTGCCAGCACGGGGATGAGGGGGCAGAACTATGGCTACACCTTC
>TRBD1|.|TRBJ1-2|TRBV10-3
CAISEFKRTGLNYGYTF
TGTGCCATCAGTGAGTTCAAACGGACAGGGCTAAACTATGGCTACACCTTC
>.|.|TRBJ1-1|TRBV2
CASSLLQVNTEAFF
TGTGCCAGCAGTCTTCTACAGGTGAACACTGAAGCTTTCTTT
>.|.|TRBJ1-1|TRBV25-1
CASSSGNTEAFF
TGTGCCAGCAGTTCAGGGAACACTGAAGCTTTCTTT
>TRBD2|.|TRBJ2-3|TRBV30
CAWMLAGARTDTQYF
TGTGCCTGGATGCTAGCGGGAGCTCGCACAGATACGCAGTATTTT
>TRBD2|.|TRBJ2-7|TRBV18
CASSAGVNYEQYF
TGTGCCAGCTCAGCGGGAGTTAACTACGAGCAGTACTTC
>TRBD1|once|TRBJ2-5|TRBV18
CASSHGDRGLETQYF
TGTGCCAGCTCACACGGGGACAGGGGTTTGGAGACCCAGTACTTC
>.|.|TRBJ2-4|TRBV20-1
CSASPSIIQYF
TGCAGTGCTAGTCCTAGTATTATTCAGTACTTC
>TRBD2|once|TRBJ2-1|TRBV18
CASSPPAGGGEQFF
TGTGCCAGCTCACCACCAGCGGGAGGAGGTGAGCAGTTCTTC
>TRBD1|.|TRBJ2-7|TRBV14
CASSPRDRDREQYF
TGTGCCAGCAGCCCCCGGGACAGAGACAGGGAGCAGTACTTC
>.|once|TRBJ2-7|TRBV28
CASIGSTYEQYF
TGTGCCAGCATCGGGTCAACCTACGAGCAGTACTTC
>.|few|TRBJ2-7|TRBV7-6
CASSLGGSANPYEQYF
TGTGCCAGCAGCTTGGGGGGTAGCGCAAACCCCTACGAGCAGTACTTC
>TRBD1|.|TRBJ1-4|TRBV2
CASSDSGTEVEKLFF
TGTGCCAGCAGTGATTCCGGGACAGAAGTCGAAAAACTGTTTTTT
>.|.|TRBJ2-2|TRBV21-1
CASSKSPRDTGELFF
TGTGCCAGCAGCAAATCCCCCAGGGACACCGGGGAGCTGTTTTTT
>.|.|TRBJ2-6|TRBV5-1
CASSLFGDSGANVLTF
TGCGCCAGCAGCTTGTTCGGGGACTCTGGGGCCAACGTCCTGACTTTC
>TRBD1|.|TRBJ1-1|TRBV6-5
CASSYDRTGSEAFF
TGTGCCAGCAGTTACGACCGGACAGGCTCAGAAGCTTTCTTT
>TRBD1|few|TRBJ1-4|TRBV18
CASSPPNRGRVNEKLFF
TGTGCCAGCTCACCACCCAACAGGGGGCGGGTTAATGAAAAACTGTTTTTT
>TRBD1|.|TRBJ2-1|TRBV28
CASSLGTGWYNEQFF
TGTGCCAGCAGTTTAGGGACAGGTTGGTACAATGAGCAGTTCTTC
>.|.|TRBJ2-7|TRBV19
CASSRGDIRGYEQYF
TGTGCCAGTAGCCGGGGGGACATCAGAGGCTACGAGCAGTACTTC
>.|.|TRBJ1-3|TRBV4-2
CASSQDSTGNTIYF
TGTGCCAGCAGCCAAGATTCCACGGGGAACACCATATATTTT
>TRBD1|.|TRBJ2-7|TRBV5-1
CASSSGTGGLEQYF
TGCGCCAGCAGCTCCGGGACAGGGGGTCTCGAGCAGTACTTC
>TRBD1|.|TRBJ2-7|TRBV18
CASSSDRGYEQYF
TGTGCCAGCTCATCGGACAGGGGGTACGAGCAGTACTTC
>TRBD1|.|TRBJ2-7|TRBV4-1
CASSQDRTGRTYEQYF
TGCGCCAGCAGCCAAGATAGGACAGGGAGAACCTACGAGCAGTACTTC
>.|.|TRBJ1-1|TRBV29-1
CSVEVGRGEVTEAFF
TGCAGCGTTGAGGTGGGGAGGGGCGAGGTAACTGAAGCTTTCTTC